This T cell receptor beta chain was identified during a study of human T cells and chemical hapten exposure. Study-wide background: Small discrepancies in pooled library volume mainly accounted for the varying TCR yields per sample.

The time point: healthy volunteer bleed at 2 weeks. Extraction yielded total RNA from whole blood (unfractionated). Per the germline V gene, CDR1 is SGHRS and CDR2 is YFSETQ. V lost 0 bases to trimming and J lost 5 bases, with 8 bases between them. The CDR3 spans 14 residues. Using its own MiXCR run on the RACE reads, TCRdb lists one record per CDR3 protein. The sample has about 130,000 distinct CDR3 sequences; approximately 9% are singletons. This clonotype was picked up a small number of times. Sequenced input: whole blood. This clonotype was obtained from a male donor in good health. Some clones in this sample may be carry-over from other donors' samples. The chain recombines TRBV5-1 with TRBJ2-2; either TRBD1 or TRBD2 may supply D (5 bases each). CDR3 DNA: TGCGCCAGCAGCTTGGACTGGGGGACCGGGGAGCTGTTTTTT. Translating gives CASSLDWGTGELFF.